These 27 T cell receptor beta chains originate from one sample sequenced in a study of T cells in Graves' hyperthyroidism and ophthalmopathy (dated by TCRdb to between 2019 and 2020). Library preparation employed multiplex PCR. Instrument used: Illumina HiSeq 2000. The TCR beta CDR3 regions were amplified from the RNA transcripts. A first-round RT-PCR of the TCR CDR3 used the HTBI primer set with the Qiagen OneStep RT-PCR kit. TCRdb cleaned the public reads at Q25 with fastp, built clones with MiXCR and kept in-frame beta chains. All rows with the same CDR3 protein become a single entry with the most common DNA and genes. This sample is represented by approximately 560,000 distinct CDR3 sequences; 15% to 19% of them were singletons. Around 7.8% of the sample lies in the top ten. The specimen was blood. The receptors stem from a woman aged 30 to 39 with Graves' hyperthyroidism.

This clonotype was detected ten times or more. This chain uses TRBV7-7 with TRBJ2-3; 8 bases align to TRBD2. The V gene's germline CDR1 is SSHAT and CDR2 FNYEAQ (reference sequence). This CDR3 has 14 amino acids. V gave up 2 bases and J gave up 3 bases; unmatched junction bases: 1. The chain's CDR3 is CASSLSGRTDTQYF. The CDR3 region has the DNA TGTGCCAGCAGCTTAAGCGGGAGAACAGATACGCAGTATTTT. Complete variable domain (other parts from reference TRBV7-7 and TRBJ2-3): GAGVSQSPRYKVTKRGQDVTLRCDPISSHATLYWYQQALGQGPEFLTYFNYEAQPDKSGLPSDRFSAERPEGSISTLTIQRTEQRDSAMYRCASSLSGRTDTQYFGPGTRLTVL.

This clonotype came up many times. This chain connects TRBV27 to TRBJ1-2; D gene unclear. Germline V gene data show CDR1 as MNHEY and CDR2 as SMNVEV (reference sequence). CDR3 size: 10 residues. Trimming stripped 10 bases from V and 7 bases from J, with 10 bases between. The CDR3 region is CATFTGGYTF. CDR3 DNA: TGTGCCACCTTCACGGGTGGCTACACCTTC.

In its sample, this clonotype was seen many times. This sequence joins TRBV6-2 or TRBV6-3 and TRBJ2-1, with D perhaps TRBD1 (6 bases). This CDR3 is 17 amino acids long. V lost 6 bases to trimming and J lost 0 bases, with 18 bases between them. Germline CDR1 MNHEY, CDR2 SVGEGT. The CDR3 loop reads CASRLLTGSFSYNEQFF. DNA of the CDR3: TGTGCCAGCAGACTTTTGACAGGCTCATTCTCCTACAATGAGCAGTTCTTC.

This clonotype appeared many times. V usage is TRBV10-3 and J usage is TRBJ2-1, with TRBD2 identical over 9 bases. Losses at the gene ends were 4 bases for V and 3 bases for J; bases not matched to a gene: 7. The germline CDR1 and CDR2 sequences are ENHRY and SYGVKD. The CDR3 loop spans 16 amino acids. The CDR3 nucleotides read TGTGCCATCAGTGCATTAGCGGGAGCGAACTACAATGAGCAGTTCTTC. Translating gives CAISALAGANYNEQFF.

This clonotype was detected many times. V and J are TRBV7-3 and TRBJ2-1; 9 bases line up with TRBD2. The germline gives CDR1 SGHTA, CDR2 FQGTGA. Trimming at V came to 5 bases and at J to 6 bases, leaving 11 bases not matched to a gene. This CDR3 spans 16 amino acids. CDR3: CASSQSPGLAVNEQFF. The CDR3 bases are TGTGCCAGCAGCCAAAGTCCGGGACTAGCAGTCAATGAGCAGTTCTTC.

This clonotype showed up many times. The chain joins TRBV30 to TRBJ1-4; D not certain. Trimming shortened V by 3 bases and J by 13 bases, and 18 bases separated the two germline ends. Germline CDR1 reads GTSNPN; CDR2 reads SVGIG (reference sequence). This CDR3 is built from 13 residues. The CDR3 DNA follows: TGTGCCTGGAGACCGACCCTTAGTGGTAGACTGTTTTTT. Translated, it gives CAWRPTLSGRLFF. Full variable domain (rest looked up from reference TRBV30 and TRBJ1-4): SQTIHQWPATLVQPVGSPLSLECTVEGTSNPNLYWYRQAAGRGLQLLFYSVGIGQISSEVPQNLSASRPQDRQFILSSKKLLLSDSGFYLCAWRPTLSGRLFFGSGTQLSVL.

The V and J genes are TRBV6-6 and TRBJ2-7, with no clear D. In germline, CDR1 is MNHNY, CDR2 SVGAGI (reference sequence). Trimming removed 0 bases from V and 4 bases from J, with 10 bases in between. The CDR3 sequence is 14 residues long. The CDR3 region is CASSYSRRGYEQYF. The CDR3 region has the DNA TGTGCCAGCAGTTACTCACGACGTGGGTACGAGCAGTACTTC.

The chain recombines TRBV5-6 with TRBJ2-3, with 7 bases matching TRBD2. The germline gives CDR1 SGHDT, CDR2 YYEEEE. The CDR3 covers 14 residues. V trimming: 1 base; J trimming: 14 bases; junction bases outside the gene matches: 13. The DNA for the CDR3 is TGTGCCAGCAGCTTGCCTCCCTCCGGGACTACTCCGTATTTT. It translates to CASSLPPSGTTPYF.

This clonotype occurred many times. The chain joins TRBV24-1 to TRBJ2-3; 9 bases fit TRBD2. Germline V gene data show CDR1 as KGHDR and CDR2 as SFDVKD. The trim removed 4 bases at V and 5 bases at J, leaving 3 bases unmatched. This CDR3 is 14 amino acids long. The CDR3 is CATSDSLAGDTQYF. CDR3 DNA: TGTGCCACCAGTGACTCACTAGCGGGAGATACGCAGTATTTT.

This clonotype came up a few times. The rearrangement links TRBV10-3 to TRBJ2-1; 8 bases align to TRBD2. The CDR3 loop spans 15 amino acids. The germline V gene encodes CDR1 ENHRY and CDR2 SYGVKD. The ends lost 6 bases at V and 1 base at J; junction bases unmatched: 5. The CDR3 DNA reads as TGTGCCATCAGGGAAAGCGGGAGTTCCTACAATGAGCAGTTCTTC. Translation gives CAIRESGSSYNEQFF.

This clonotype has at least ten counts. CDR3 nucleotides: TGTGCCAGCAGGACTAGCGGAACCTCCTACGAGCAGTACTTC. Its protein is CASRTSGTSYEQYF. The chain uses TRBV27 and TRBJ2-7, with 9 bases identical to TRBD2. The junction had 3 bases not matched to a gene; V was cut back by 6 bases and J by 0 bases. The CDR3 is 14 amino acids. Germline CDR1 reads MNHEY; CDR2 reads SMNVEV (reference sequence).

The chain links TRBV10-3 to TRBJ2-7; 9 nucleotides match TRBD1. This CDR3 contains 15 residues. CDR1 ENHRY and CDR2 SYGVKD come from the germline V gene. With V trimmed by 6 bases and J by 4 bases, 10 bases remained unmatched. The CDR3 here is CAIRRGQGGYYEQYF. The CDR3 region has the DNA TGTGCCATCAGGAGGGGACAGGGCGGCTATTACGAGCAGTACTTC.

This clonotype was counted many times. CDR3 amino acids: CASSAQGKISNQPQHF. Written as DNA, the CDR3 is TGTGCCAGCAGCGCACAGGGGAAGATTAGCAATCAGCCCCAGCATTTT. The chain uses TRBV7-8 and TRBJ1-5; 7 bases align to TRBD1. Trimming cost V 5 bases and J 0 bases; bases outside gene matches: 7. This CDR3 comprises 16 residues. Per germline, CDR1 SGHVS and CDR2 FQNEAQ.

This chain joins TRBV7-3 and TRBJ1-1; no clear D. The CDR3 runs to 12 residues. The germline gives CDR1 SGHTA, CDR2 FQGTGA. V was pared by 2 bases and J by 7 bases, with 8 bases between. The CDR3 nucleotides read TGTGCCAGCAGCTTAGGGGATTTTGAAGCTTTCTTT. Translating it yields CASSLGDFEAFF.

This clonotype appeared a few times. V usage is TRBV7-9 and J usage is TRBJ2-3, with 10 positions matching TRBD1. The germline CDR1 and CDR2 sequences are SEHNR and FQNEAQ (reference sequence). With V trimmed by 0 bases and J by 7 bases, 10 bases remained unmatched. The CDR3 loop spans 17 amino acids. CDR3 protein: CASSLALSGQGVYTQYF. CDR3 DNA: TGTGCCAGCAGCTTAGCCCTTTCAGGACAGGGGGTTTATACGCAGTATTTT.

This clonotype was recorded at least ten times. The genes are TRBV7-2 and TRBJ2-2; D remains ambiguous. CDR1 SGHTA and CDR2 FQGNSA come from the germline V gene. The CDR3 covers 13 residues. Trimming stripped 0 bases from V and 6 bases from J, with 5 bases between. In DNA form, the CDR3 reads TGTGCCAGCAGCTTAGCGCTTGCCGGGGAGCTGTTTTTT. Its translation: CASSLALAGELFF.

Details on this clonotype: This may come from a read error, since a much larger clone is one base off. The conserved final phenylalanine or tryptophan is absent from the CDR3, which likely points to a read error. The chain combines TRBV14 with TRBJ2-7; D uncertain. V was trimmed by 6 bases and J by 4 bases, leaving 16 bases between them. Germline V gene sequence: CDR1 SGHDN, CDR2 FVKESK. This CDR3 comprises 14 residues. The CDR3 sequence is CASSVADGPYEQYL. The CDR3 region has the DNA TGTGCCAGCAGTGTGGCGGATGGGCCTTACGAGCAGTACCTC.

This chain connects TRBV9 to TRBJ2-1, with D unclear. Trimming removed 0 bases at V and 5 bases at J, with 9 bases between. CDR1 and CDR2 from the germline V gene are SGDLS and YYNGEE. The CDR3 length is 14 residues. The chain's CDR3 is CASSVGGWDNEQFF. CDR3 nucleotides: TGTGCCAGCAGCGTAGGGGGTTGGGACAATGAGCAGTTCTTC.

This clonotype has only a few counts. The rearrangement links TRBV13 to TRBJ1-6; no clear D gene. V gave up 0 bases and J gave up 7 bases, with 13 bases separating them. The germline V gene encodes CDR1 PRHDT and CDR2 FYEKMQ (reference sequence). The CDR3 is 16 amino acids. The CDR3 is CASSLGIQRSNSPLHF. CDR3 in DNA: TGTGCCAGCAGCTTAGGAATACAGCGATCGAATTCACCCCTCCACTTT.

The chain joins TRBV20-1 to TRBJ2-1; 10 nucleotides agree with TRBD2. This CDR3 is built from 20 residues. Germline assignment: CDR1 DFQATT and CDR2 SNEGSKA (reference sequence). J was trimmed by 1 base and V by 1 base; bases with no gene match: 16. CDR3 sequence (DNA): TGCAGTGCTAGAGCCCCGGCAGGCCTAGCGGGAGTTTTGTCCTACAATGAGCAGTTCTTC. It yields the protein CSARAPAGLAGVLSYNEQFF.

This clonotype was found a few times. The CDR3 nucleotides read TGTGCCAGTAGTATCCTGACGGAGGGTTTCTACGAGCAGTACTTC. This encodes CASSILTEGFYEQYF. The gene calls are TRBV19 and TRBJ2-7; a weak D match, TRBD2 (6 bases). The V gene's germline CDR1 is LNHDA and CDR2 SQIVND (reference sequence). This CDR3 comprises 15 residues. Trimming removed 3 bases at V and 3 bases at J, with 15 bases between.

The genes are TRBV4-2 and TRBJ2-1; TRBD2 might be the D (5 bases). The CDR3 is made up of 13 amino acids. Germline values: CDR1 LGHNA, CDR2 YNFKEQ. Trimming removed 8 bases at V and 9 bases at J, with 17 bases between. CDR3 DNA: TGTGCCAGCGGGAGTGGAGCGTTGGCTGAGCAGTTCTTC. It encodes CASGSGALAEQFF.

This clonotype has more than one count but fewer than ten. V usage is TRBV6-1 and J usage is TRBJ2-2; D remains ambiguous. Between the trimmed V and J ends, which lost 0 bases and 7 bases, there was a span of 6 bases. The CDR3 spans 13 residues. The germline V gene encodes CDR1 MNHNS and CDR2 SASEGT. CDR3 in amino acids: CASSEASVGELFF. In DNA form, the CDR3 reads TGTGCCAGCAGTGAAGCGTCGGTCGGGGAGCTGTTTTTT.

This rearrangement joins TRBV24-1 to TRBJ2-5, with a tentative D call TRBD1 (6 bases). There are 16 residues in the CDR3. Germline lookup yields CDR1 KGHDR and CDR2 SFDVKD. Trimming removed 2 bases from V and 5 bases from J, with 17 bases in between. The CDR3 sequence is CATSDSGRGGAETQYF. The CDR3 nucleotides are TGTGCCACCAGTGATTCAGGAAGAGGGGGTGCGGAGACCCAGTACTTC.

This clonotype was counted many times. The rearrangement joins TRBV20-1 to TRBJ2-2, with 7 bases aligning to TRBD2. The CDR3 loop spans 14 amino acids. Looked up from germline, CDR1 is DFQATT and CDR2 is SNEGSKA (reference sequence). J was trimmed by 3 bases and V by 4 bases; bases with no gene match: 5. The CDR3 loop is CSATGLGDTGELFF. The CDR3 region has the DNA TGCAGTGCTACAGGACTAGGAGACACCGGGGAGCTGTTTTTT.

This clonotype occurred many times. V usage is TRBV7-2 and J usage is TRBJ2-3; 8 bases fit TRBD2. J lost 4 bases, V lost 3 bases, and 6 bases had no gene match. Germline loops: CDR1 SGHTA, CDR2 FQGNSA. The CDR3 runs to 15 residues. The DNA of the CDR3 is TGTGCCAGCAGCTTCTCCGGGAGGGCGTCAGATACGCAGTATTTT. It yields the protein CASSFSGRASDTQYF.

DNA for the CDR3: TGCGCCAGCAGCCCCTACACGGGACAGGGGCGAAAAAACATTCAGTACTTC. It codes for CASSPYTGQGRKNIQYF. V and J are TRBV5-1 and TRBJ2-4; 10 nucleotides align to TRBD1. Germline CDR1 reads SGHRS; CDR2 reads YFSETQ. The J segment lost 4 bases and the V segment lost 4 bases, leaving 11 bases of the junction unmatched. The CDR3 is 17 residues long.